This TCR beta chain was retrieved from a study of preoperative IRX-2 immunotherapy in early breast cancer. Sample treatment: preoperative locoregional IRX-2 cytokine immunotherapy. Patients received preoperative, locoregional IRX-2 cytokine immunotherapy in a phase Ib study. The repertoire was sequenced with immunoSEQ multiplex PCR; TCRdb's copy has only in-frame clones and lacks some. The table records about 24,000 clones, 80% to 90% of them present only once. Germline-derived CDR1 and CDR2 are MDHEN and SYDVKM. The CDR3 length is 12 residues. V gave up 6 bases and J gave up 8 bases; unmatched junction bases: 6.

The chain carries TRBV28 and TRBJ1-2, with 7 nucleotides matching TRBD1. The specimen was tumor tissue, collected after IRX-2 immunotherapy. The sequence derives from a human donor with breast cancer. The CDR3 coding sequence is TGTGCCAGCAGACCACAGGGGTACGGCTACACCTTC. Translating gives CASRPQGYGYTF.